The 26 T cell receptor beta chains reported below all come from one sample, sequenced in a study of blood T cell repertoires in COVID-19 (dated by TCRdb to the early 2020s). Receptor libraries were prepared by the immunoSEQ multiplex PCR assay. The immuneACCESS repertoire file appears here via TCRdb, limited to in-frame rearrangements. These files lack a portion of the clones; in checked studies, under half of the deficit traces to unresolved V genes, and the cause of the others is not known. In all, the sample holds some 290,000 clones, and about 90% of those were seen once. The ten largest make up over 8.5% of the sample. Sequencing input: peripheral blood. These receptors came from a woman in her 30s with COVID-19, enrolled during active disease.

CDR3 amino acids: CSAIQKPPYEQYF. Written as DNA, the CDR3 is TGCAGCGCAATACAGAAGCCTCCCTACGAGCAGTACTTC. This chain uses TRBV29-1 with TRBJ2-7; D is uncertain. The CDR3 is made up of 13 amino acids. CDR1 and CDR2 from the germline V gene are SQVTM and ANQGSEA. V lost 7 bases and J lost 2, with 15 bases in between.

This clone was recorded once. V and J are TRBV21-1 and TRBJ2-7; the table's D call, TRBD1, has no DNA check behind it. TRBV21-1 is a pseudogene segment. The CDR3 contains 14 residues. CDR3 DNA sequence: TGTGCCAGCAGCAAAGGGCACAGATCCTACGAGCAGTACTTC. This gives the protein CASSKGHRSYEQYF.

This clone has just one count. The rearrangement uses TRBV2 and TRBJ2-5; 9 nucleotides match TRBD1. J was trimmed by 7 bases and V by 11 bases; bases with no gene match: 14. Per germline, CDR1 SNHLY and CDR2 FYNNEI. The CDR3 runs 14 residues. In nucleotides, the CDR3 is TGTGCCGGGGGTCGGGACAGGGTTTTAGGGACCCAGTACTTC. It yields the protein CAGGRDRVLGTQYF.

This clone turned up a few times. CDR3 in DNA: TGTGCCAGCAGCCGCGGGACGGATGGCTACACCTTC. Residues: CASSRGTDGYTF. This chain uses TRBV7-9 with TRBJ1-2; tentative D call: TRBD1 (5 bases). Germline V gene sequence: CDR1 SEHNR, CDR2 FQNEAQ (reference sequence). V was clipped by 5 bases and J by 6 bases, with 10 bases between them. The length of the CDR3 is 12 residues.

V gene TRBV7-9 combines with J gene TRBJ2-7; D remains ambiguous. The V end lost 5 bases, the J end lost 2 bases, and 10 bases lay between the germline ends. The germline V gene encodes CDR1 SEHNR and CDR2 FQNEAQ (reference sequence). The CDR3 totals 13 residues. The chain's CDR3 is CASSLVTPYEQYF. Here the CDR3 DNA reads TGTGCCAGCAGCCTAGTCACTCCCTACGAGCAGTACTTC.

The chain links TRBV10-3 to TRBJ2-7; TRBD2 matches 10 bases. V lost 0 bases to trimming and J lost 3 bases; unmatched junction nucleotides: 8. The V gene's germline CDR1 is ENHRY and CDR2 SYGVKD. The CDR3 loop spans 17 amino acids. The CDR3 sequence is CAISESPSGGALYEQYF. CDR3 DNA sequence: TGTGCCATCAGTGAGTCTCCCAGCGGGGGGGCCCTCTACGAGCAGTACTTC.

The V call is TRBV7-9, the J call TRBJ2-7; D is perhaps TRBD1 (5 bases). Germline V CDR1 and CDR2: SEHNR, FQNEAQ (reference sequence). This CDR3 has 13 residues. Trimming left V 3 bases short and J 6 bases short, with 12 bases between. The CDR3 nucleotides are TGTGCCAGCAGCTTTACAACGCAGGGCGAGCAGTACTTC. It yields the protein CASSFTTQGEQYF.

The chain carries TRBV21-1 and TRBJ1-6; the table's TRBD1 call for D was not verified on the DNA. TRBV21-1 is classified as a pseudogene. The CDR3 is made up of 14 amino acids. CDR3 residues: CASSKGTGVSPLHF. In nucleotides, the CDR3 is TGTGCCAGCAGCAAGGGGACAGGAGTTTCACCCCTCCACTTT.

A remark on this clone: One junction end disagrees with the germline gene, perhaps due to a read error. The V and J genes are TRBV29-1 and TRBJ2-5, with 8 nucleotides matching TRBD2. CDR1 SQVTM and CDR2 ANQGSEA come from the germline V gene. The CDR3 has 11 residues. CDR3 residues: CSGGLAGEGNF. CDR3 coding DNA: TGCAGCGGTGGACTAGCCGGTGAAGGTAACTTC. Together with reference TRBV29-1 and TRBJ2-5, the CDR3 gives the full variable domain: SAVISQKPSRDICQRGTSLTIQCQVDSQVTMMFWYRQQPGQSLTLIATANQGSEATYESGFVIDKFPISRPNLTFSTLTVSNMSPEDSSIYLCSGGLAGEGNFGPGTRLLVL.

In DNA form, the CDR3 reads TGTGCCAGCAGTTTAAGCAGGGGTACTGAAGCTTTCTTT. It specifies CASSLSRGTEAFF. The chain has TRBV28 and TRBJ1-1; D is possibly TRBD1 (6 bases). Trimming took off 2 bases at V and 5 bases at J, with 9 bases between the two ends. The CDR3 is 13 amino acids. CDR1 and CDR2 from the germline V gene are MDHEN and SYDVKM.

This sequence joins TRBV5-5 and TRBJ2-7; weak D call: TRBD1 (6 bases). V was cut by 2 bases and J by 2 bases, with 11 bases left in between. From germline, CDR1 is SGHKS and CDR2 YYEKEE (reference sequence). The CDR3 runs to 14 residues. CDR3 DNA: TGTGCCAGCAGCTTAACCGACAGGACCTACGAGCAGTACTTC. Encoded protein: CASSLTDRTYEQYF.

This chain joins TRBV6-2 or TRBV6-3 and TRBJ1-5; no reliable D call. With 2 bases removed from V and 3 bases from J, the gap between germline ends came to 8 bases. Germline values: CDR1 MNHEY, CDR2 SVGEGT. CDR3 length: 14 amino acids. The CDR3 sequence is CASSYGGPNQPQHF. CDR3 DNA sequence: TGTGCCAGCAGTTACGGAGGGCCCAATCAGCCCCAGCATTTT.

This clone was counted only a few times. The chain joins TRBV7-9 to TRBJ2-1; TRBD1 might be the D (5 bases). CDR3 length: 13 residues. CDR1 is SEHNR, CDR2 FQNEAQ, per germline (reference sequence). Trimming shortened V by 7 bases and J by 11 bases, and 18 bases separated the two germline ends. The CDR3 nucleotides read TGTGCCAGCAACGATGCCCCACCGGACAAGCAGTTCTTC. Its protein is CASNDAPPDKQFF.

V gene TRBV28 combines with J gene TRBJ1-5; weak D call: TRBD1 (6 bases). The V gene's germline CDR1 is MDHEN and CDR2 SYDVKM. The V gene lost 7 bases and the J gene lost 2 bases, with 12 bases spanning the gap. This CDR3 has 14 residues. The CDR3 coding sequence is TGTGCCAGCAACCTGGGGGCAGGCAATCAGCCCCAGCATTTT. Translation gives CASNLGAGNQPQHF.

This chain joins TRBV7-9 and TRBJ1-1; D is ambiguous. The germline V gene encodes CDR1 SEHNR and CDR2 FQNEAQ (reference sequence). Trimming stripped 5 bases from V and 4 bases from J, with 20 bases between. This CDR3 spans 16 amino acids. CDR3 nucleotides: TGTGCCAGCAGCCCCAAGGGCGGGCTTTCGGTCACTGAAGCTTTCTTT. Protein product: CASSPKGGLSVTEAFF.

The gene calls are TRBV18 and TRBJ1-2; unclear D gene. This CDR3 has 15 amino acids. Between the trimmed V and J ends, which lost 2 bases and 1 base, there was a span of 11 bases. Germline V lookup: CDR1 KGHSH, CDR2 LQKENI. In DNA, the CDR3 is TGTGCCAGCTCACCATCTTCCGGGATTAACTATGGCTACACCTTC. This encodes CASSPSSGINYGYTF.

The J gene is TRBJ1-2, the V gene TRBV15; 7 bases match TRBD1. This CDR3 is built from 13 residues. Germline CDR1 and CDR2: LNHNV and YYDKDF (reference sequence). The trim removed 0 bases at V and 5 bases at J, leaving 0 bases unmatched. Here the CDR3 reads CATSREQGYGYTF. For the CDR3, the DNA is TGTGCCACCAGCAGAGAACAGGGGTATGGCTACACCTTC. Filled out from reference TRBV15 and TRBJ1-2, the complete variable domain reads DAMVIQNPRYQVTQFGKPVTLSCSQTLNHNVMYWYQQKSSQAPKLLFHYYDKDFNNEADTPDNFQSRRPNTSFCFLDIRSPGLGDTAMYLCATSREQGYGYTFGSGTRLTVV.

Only one count was recorded for this clone. The chain employs TRBV7-8 and TRBJ2-7, with a possible D match to TRBD2 (6 bases). V lost 5 bases and J lost 0, with 11 bases in between. The CDR3 is made up of 14 amino acids. Looked up from germline, CDR1 is SGHVS and CDR2 is FQNEAQ. This CDR3 is CASSQGLNSYEQYF. The DNA of the CDR3 is TGTGCCAGCAGCCAGGGACTGAACTCCTACGAGCAGTACTTC.

This chain uses TRBV28 with TRBJ1-1; D remains ambiguous. V shed 2 bases and J shed 0 bases, with 13 bases lying between them. The CDR3 has 16 residues. CDR1 MDHEN and CDR2 SYDVKM come from the germline V gene. Here the CDR3 reads CASSLPGGPMNTEAFF. As DNA, the CDR3 is TGTGCCAGCAGTTTACCCGGAGGCCCTATGAACACTGAAGCTTTCTTT.

The V call is TRBV5-4, the J call TRBJ1-2; TRBD1 might be the D (5 bases). Trimming cost V 4 bases and J 7 bases, with 17 bases left between them. Germline-derived CDR1 and CDR2 are SGHNT and YYREEE (reference sequence). This CDR3 has 14 residues. The DNA of the CDR3 is TGTGCCAGCAGCCGATCGCCACCCAGGGTTGGCTACACCTTC. Its protein is CASSRSPPRVGYTF.

J is TRBJ1-1 and V is TRBV18; TRBD1 might be the D (5 bases). CDR1 and CDR2 (germline): KGHSH, LQKENI. The CDR3 is 15 residues long. Trimming shortened V by 1 base and J by 2 bases, and 11 bases separated the two germline ends. The DNA of the CDR3 is TGTGCCAGCTCACCACTGGAGGGGCGCAACACTGAAGCTTTCTTT. As protein: CASSPLEGRNTEAFF.

This clone was counted a single time. The chain has TRBV28 and TRBJ2-7, with 8 nucleotides matching TRBD1. Per germline, CDR1 MDHEN and CDR2 SYDVKM. The CDR3 has 14 amino acids. V shed 0 bases and J 3 bases; nucleotides not matched to a gene: 1. CDR3 loop: CASSLWGQVYEQYF. CDR3 nucleotides: TGTGCCAGCAGTTTATGGGGACAGGTCTACGAGCAGTACTTC.

This chain uses TRBV4-1 with TRBJ1-2, with a possible D match to TRBD1 (6 bases). The V gene lost 0 bases and the J gene lost 8 bases, with 13 bases spanning the gap. Germline CDR1 is MGHRA and CDR2 is YSYEKL. The CDR3 is 14 amino acids. The CDR3 sequence: CASSQDIGGRGYTF. The CDR3 DNA follows: TGCGCCAGCAGCCAAGATATCGGGGGGCGCGGCTACACCTTC.

The chain has TRBV28 and TRBJ2-1, with D hard to call. Trimming took 2 bases from V and 3 from J, leaving 5 bases between them. The CDR3 loop spans 13 amino acids. CDR1 is MDHEN, CDR2 SYDVKM, per germline. The CDR3 region has the DNA TGTGCCAGCAGTTTACGCGTCTACAATGAGCAGTTCTTC. Translating gives CASSLRVYNEQFF.

The genes are TRBV28 and TRBJ1-5; D not certain. The CDR3 has 14 residues. The germline V and J ends were trimmed by 6 bases and 2 bases, with 11 bases remaining between them. CDR1 and CDR2 from the germline V gene are MDHEN and SYDVKM. CDR3 DNA sequence: TGTGCCAGCAGGACCGGACTAGGCAATCAGCCCCAGCATTTT. This gives the protein CASRTGLGNQPQHF.

This sequence joins TRBV15 and TRBJ2-1; 9 nucleotides match TRBD2. CDR3 length: 16 amino acids. Germline CDR1 LNHNV, CDR2 YYDKDF (reference sequence). The ends lost 1 base at V and 7 bases at J; junction bases unmatched: 8. CDR3 bases: TGTGCCACCAGCAGAGGTACTAGCGGGCGGCAAAATGAGCAGTTCTTC. As protein: CATSRGTSGRQNEQFF.